A selection of T cell receptor beta chains follows, all from one sample in a study of T-cell memory formation after mild COVID-19. TCRdb passed the 5' RACE reads through MiXCR, listing each CDR3 protein once. The table shows 340,000 or so distinct CDR3 sequences, with approximately 12% occurring only once. What was sequenced was PBMCs or a T cell subset sorted from them (not recorded which). These TCRs come from a man aged 18 to 30 who had mild COVID-19 (a few samples of this study predate the infection). Cell type and time point are not known. Each CDR3 is given with its conserved first and last residue. A D gene is named only where the DNA matches it firmly. Some rows have no size entry. The others give once, few or many, or a class for an expanded clone.

TRBJ1-5 . 17 TRBV12-5 few TGTGCTAGTGGTTTGTCCCTATCGTCCTATAGCAATCAGCCCCAGCATTTT CASGLSLSSYSNQPQHF
TRBJ2-3 TRBD2 15 TRBV12-3/TRBV12-4 few TGTGCCAGCAGTTTAACAGGACTAGCGGGGAATACGCAGTATTTT CASSLTGLAGNTQYF
TRBJ2-6 . 17 TRBV7-9 . TGTGCCAGCAGGTCCGTAGGGCTCTGGTCTGGGGCCAACGTCCTGACTTTC CASRSVGLWSGANVLTF
TRBJ2-3 . 15 TRBV7-9 few TGTGCCAGCAGCTTTTGGGGGGACCCCACAGATACGCAGTATTTT CASSFWGDPTDTQYF
TRBJ1-1 . 15 TRBV5-1 few TGCGCCAGCAGCTTGGGATCCGGGGATAGGGCTGAAGCTTTCTTT CASSLGSGDRAEAFF
TRBJ1-4 TRBD1 14 TRBV12-3/TRBV12-4 many TGTGCCAGCAGGAGGGGGCGTGCTAATGAAAAACTGTTTTTT CASRRGRANEKLFF
TRBJ1-6 TRBD1 16 TRBV4-1 . TGCGCCAGCAGCCAAACTCCCGGGACAGGGAATTCACCCCTCCACTTT CASSQTPGTGNSPLHF
TRBJ2-5 . 16 TRBV6-5 many TGTGCCAGCAGTGACTTGGGCGGGGCGGACCAAGAGACCCAGTACTTC CASSDLGGADQETQYF
TRBJ1-4 TRBD1 14 TRBV4-1 few TGCGCCAGCAGCCAGGACAGGGTGGGGGAAAAACTGTTTTTT CASSQDRVGEKLFF
TRBJ2-1 . 18 TRBV5-1 few TGCGCCAGCAGCTTGGCCTCTCGAGCCCCAAGGAGGGACAATGAGCAGTTCTTC CASSLASRAPRRDNEQFF
TRBJ2-5 . 15 TRBV5-1 . TGCGCCAGCAGCTTGTATCAGGGGACGGAAGAGACCCAGTACTTC CASSLYQGTEETQYF
TRBJ2-5 . 13 TRBV7-8 . TGTGCCAGCAGCTCGACACTCAAAGAGACCCAGTACTTC CASSSTLKETQYF
TRBJ2-5 . 15 TRBV4-2 few TGTGCCAGCAGCCAAGCTTGGGGGTGGGGAGAGACCCAGTACTTC CASSQAWGWGETQYF
TRBJ1-6 TRBD1 14 TRBV5-1 many TGCGCCAGCAGCCCGACAGGGGACGGATCACCCCTCCACTTT CASSPTGDGSPLHF
TRBJ1-2 TRBD1 12 TRBV2 many TGTGCCAGCAGGGACAGGGGGCCTGGCTACACCTTC CASRDRGPGYTF
TRBJ2-3 . 13 TRBV5-1 few TGCGCCAGCAGCTCTCTTGGGCTAGATACGCAGTATTTT CASSSLGLDTQYF
TRBJ1-2 . 14 TRBV20-1 few TGCAGTGCTAGTACGCTCGGGGGGCGGGATGGCTACACCTTC CSASTLGGRDGYTF
TRBJ2-3 . 13 TRBV29-1 few TGCAGCGTTACGTTGAGGGGTTGGGATACGCAGTATTTT CSVTLRGWDTQYF
TRBJ2-3 TRBD1 13 TRBV18 few TGTGCCAGCTCAACGGACAGGGCAGATACGCAGTATTTT CASSTDRADTQYF
TRBJ2-1 TRBD2 15 TRBV29-1 many TGCAGCGTTGAAAGAGCCGGGACTAATACGTATGAGCAGTTCTTC CSVERAGTNTYEQFF
TRBJ2-2 . 12 TRBV7-6 few TGTGCCAGCAGCTCCGAAGGCGGGGAGCTGTTTTTT CASSSEGGELFF
TRBJ1-1 . 13 TRBV6-2/TRBV6-3 many TGTGCCAGCAGCATCAGGGGCAGAGATGAAGCTTTCTTT CASSIRGRDEAFF
TRBJ1-1 . 12 TRBV3-1 few TGTGCCAGCAGCCATACACCCGCCATGGCTTTCTTT CASSHTPAMAFF
TRBJ1-3 . 16 TRBV7-9 few TGTGCCAGTGCAATAATACAGGGAAAAACTGGAAACACCATATATTTT CASAIIQGKTGNTIYF
TRBJ2-3 TRBD1 16 TRBV30 . TGTGCCTGCTCCCAGGGGGCGGGGAGTCCAACAGATACGCAGTATTTT CACSQGAGSPTDTQYF
TRBJ1-1 TRBD1 15 TRBV7-8 many TGTGCCAGCAGCTTACCCACAGGGGTGAACACTGAAGCTTTCTTT CASSLPTGVNTEAFF
TRBJ1-2 . 13 TRBV25-1 few TGTGCCAGCCCCGAGGCCCTACACTATGGCTACACCTTC CASPEALHYGYTF
TRBJ2-1 . 13 TRBV6-5 . TGTGCCAGCAGCCGCCCCCCCCCGGGGGAGCAGTTCTTC CASSRPPPGEQFF
TRBJ2-3 . 13 TRBV5-1 . TGCGCCAGCAGCCCGGAGGCAGGAGGTACGCAGTATTTT CASSPEAGGTQYF
TRBJ1-3 . 13 TRBV25-1 . TGTGCCAGCAGTGGACCAGGGGGAAACACCATATATTTT CASSGPGGNTIYF
TRBJ1-1 TRBD1 12 TRBV9 few TGTGCCAGCATGGGGACAGGGGGCGAAGCTTTCTTT CASMGTGGEAFF